These 26 T cell receptor beta chains originate from one sample sequenced in a study of T cells after yellow fever vaccination. TCRdb ran MiXCR on the 5' RACE reads and lists one entry per CDR3 protein. The sample records around 340,000 distinct CDR3 sequences, under 15% being singletons. This material consisted of CD4+ T cells sorted from PBMCs, taken 15 days after the yellow fever booster vaccination. The receptor source for this set is a man between 18 and 35 years old who received the YFV17D yellow fever vaccine.

This clonotype showed up just a few times. The gene calls are TRBV2 and TRBJ2-5; TRBD1 aligns across 7 bases. Germline V gene data show CDR1 as SNHLY and CDR2 as FYNNEI. After removal of 7 bases from V and 0 bases from J, the junction contained 5 bases not matched to a gene. This CDR3 spans 14 amino acids. The CDR3 DNA reads TGTGCCAGCAATGCGGACAGGAACCAAGAGACCCAGTACTTC. This sequence encodes CASNADRNQETQYF. The complete variable domain, with remaining parts taken from reference TRBV2 and TRBJ2-5, reads EPEVTQTPSHQVTQMGQEVILRCVPISNHLYFYWYRQILGQKVEFLVSFYNNEISEKSEIFDDQFSVERPDGSNFTLKIRSTKLEDSAMYFCASNADRNQETQYFGPGTRLLVL.

In this sample, this clonotype turned up a few times. The chain carries TRBV6-5 and TRBJ2-3; 8 bases fit TRBD2. From germline, CDR1 is MNHEY and CDR2 SVGAGI. This CDR3 is 15 amino acids long. Trimming cost V 2 bases and J 3 bases; bases outside gene matches: 4. CDR3 nucleotide sequence: TGTGCCAGCAGTTACAAGCGGGGGAGAACAGATACGCAGTATTTT. Translating it yields CASSYKRGRTDTQYF.

At least ten counts were recorded for this clonotype. The chain is built from TRBV11-2 and TRBJ1-5; D ambiguous. The V gene's germline CDR1 is SGHAT and CDR2 FQNNGV. V was clipped by 1 base and J by 1 base, with 11 bases between them. The CDR3 totals 16 residues. This chain's CDR3 is CASSLGVGGSNQPQHF. The CDR3 nucleotides are TGTGCCAGCAGCTTAGGGGTCGGCGGGAGCAATCAGCCCCAGCATTTT.

This clonotype was picked up many times. The CDR3 nucleotides read TGTGCCAGCAGTCCCCGGCCACTCACCGGGGAGCTGTTTTTT. Amino acids: CASSPRPLTGELFF. The chain joins TRBV6-2 or TRBV6-3 to TRBJ2-2, with D unclear. CDR3 size: 14 residues. The V end lost 5 bases, the J end lost 4 bases, and 11 bases lay between the germline ends. Germline CDR1 MNHEY, CDR2 SVGEGT.

The chain has TRBV4-3 and TRBJ1-2, with D possibly being TRBD1 (5 bases). This CDR3 region has 16 residues. Looked up from germline, CDR1 is LGHNA and CDR2 is YSLEER. Trimming removed 4 bases at V and 4 bases at J, with 19 bases between. CDR3 DNA sequence: TGCGCCAGCAGCCCTCAAGGAGCGTCAGGGCTCTATGGCTACACCTTC. It encodes CASSPQGASGLYGYTF.

This clonotype was seen only a few times. The V gene is TRBV27, the J gene TRBJ1-4, with D hard to call. The germline gives CDR1 MNHEY, CDR2 SMNVEV (reference sequence). Trimming pared 3 bases from V and 6 bases from J, leaving 11 bases between. The CDR3 has 14 amino acids. The CDR3 here is CASSLLGFDEKLFF. The CDR3 bases are TGTGCCAGCAGTTTGCTAGGGTTCGATGAAAAACTGTTTTTT. Full variable domain (remainder filled in from reference TRBV27 and TRBJ1-4): EAQVTQNPRYLITVTGKKLTVTCSQNMNHEYMSWYRQDPGLGLRQIYYSMNVEVTDKGDVPEGYKVSRKEKRNFPLILESPSPNQTSLYFCASSLLGFDEKLFFGSGTQLSVL.

This clonotype was observed a handful of times. J is TRBJ2-5 and V is TRBV7-3; 12 positions match TRBD2. Germline CDR1 and CDR2: SGHTA and FQGTGA. The V gene end was trimmed by 2 bases and the J gene end by 5 bases; junction bases not matched to a gene: 9. This CDR3 spans 17 amino acids. CDR3 bases: TGTGCCAGCAGCTTAGGTTCTAGCGGGGGGGCCGGGGAGACCCAGTACTTC. Its translation: CASSLGSSGGAGETQYF.

This clonotype was seen repeatedly, ten times or more. The V gene is TRBV24-1, the J gene TRBJ2-1; 7 bases match TRBD1. Trimming cost V 2 bases and J 10 bases; bases outside gene matches: 4. Germline V gene data show CDR1 as KGHDR and CDR2 as SFDVKD. The CDR3 length is 13 residues. The CDR3 loop reads CATSDSDRWEQFF. CDR3 nucleotides: TGTGCCACCAGTGATTCGGACAGGTGGGAGCAGTTCTTC.

V gene TRBV20-1 combines with J gene TRBJ1-2; no clear D gene. This CDR3 region has 12 residues. Germline loops: CDR1 DFQATT, CDR2 SNEGSKA (reference sequence). Trimming removed 6 bases at V and 4 bases at J, with 12 bases between. CDR3 DNA: TGCAGTGCCAGGACGCCCCCCTATGGCTACACCTTC. It codes for CSARTPPYGYTF.

V usage is TRBV6-5 and J usage is TRBJ1-2; 10 positions match TRBD1. V dropped 6 bases and J dropped 6; count of bases not matched to a gene: 4. CDR3 length equals 13 residues. Germline-derived CDR1 and CDR2 are MNHEY and SVGAGI. CDR3 in DNA: TGTGCCAGCAGGGCGGACAGGGGGGATGGCTACACCTTC. This codes for CASRADRGDGYTF.

A few counts support this clonotype. The chain joins TRBV15 to TRBJ2-1; D tentatively fits TRBD1 or TRBD2 (6 bases each). V lost 0 bases, J lost 2 bases, and 11 bases lay in between. The germline V gene has CDR1 LNHNV and CDR2 YYDKDF (reference sequence). This CDR3 has 16 residues. DNA for the CDR3: TGTGCCACCAGCAGAGATTTGGGGGGCACCTACAATGAGCAGTTCTTC. Translation: CATSRDLGGTYNEQFF.

This sequence joins TRBV6-4 and TRBJ2-1; D may correspond to TRBD1 or TRBD2 (6 bases each). The germline V gene encodes CDR1 MRHNA and CDR2 SNTAGT. Deletions cut 3 bases from V and 6 bases from J, with 12 bases between. This CDR3 spans 14 amino acids. CDR3 nucleotides: TGTGCCAGCAGTGAGGTCTGGGGGGCCAATGAGCAGTTCTTC. It codes for CASSEVWGANEQFF.

This chain connects TRBV20-1 to TRBJ1-2; 10 positions agree with TRBD1. The CDR3 length is 13 residues. J gave up 5 bases and V 6 bases, and 6 bases lay outside the gene matches. Per the germline V gene, CDR1 is DFQATT and CDR2 is SNEGSKA (reference sequence). The CDR3 protein is CSAPDRGGYGYTF. In nucleotides, the CDR3 is TGCAGTGCCCCGGACAGGGGGGGGTATGGCTACACCTTC.

This clonotype was seen only a few times. This rearrangement joins TRBV3-1 to TRBJ2-5; the D gene is possibly TRBD2 (7 bases). CDR1 and CDR2 from the germline V gene are LGHDT and YNNKEL (reference sequence). CDR3 length: 14 residues. V shed 6 bases and J shed 6 bases, with 17 bases lying between them. The chain's CDR3 is CASRGGLSKQTQYF. CDR3 bases: TGTGCCAGCAGAGGGGGACTAAGTAAACAGACCCAGTACTTC.

This clonotype was seen repeatedly, ten times or more. The rearrangement links TRBV5-1 to TRBJ1-1; D is possibly TRBD1 (6 bases). The CDR3 length is 13 residues. The germline V gene encodes CDR1 SGHRS and CDR2 YFSETQ. The V gene lost 3 bases and the J gene lost 4 bases, with 10 bases spanning the gap. CDR3 sequence reads: CASSYRVGTEAFF. CDR3 bases: TGCGCCAGCAGCTACAGGGTAGGCACTGAAGCTTTCTTT.

This clonotype appeared a few times. V usage is TRBV5-5 and J usage is TRBJ2-1; D is unclear. This CDR3 is built from 13 residues. Germline V gives CDR1 SGHKS, CDR2 YYEKEE (reference sequence). Trimming took off 2 bases at V and 8 bases at J, with 11 bases between the two ends. The CDR3 DNA is TGTGCCAGCAGCTTCCTACGGCAGGATGAGCAGTTCTTC. Translation gives CASSFLRQDEQFF.

The V call is TRBV7-9, the J call TRBJ2-2; the D is unclear. The V gene's germline CDR1 is SEHNR and CDR2 FQNEAQ (reference sequence). CDR3 length equals 15 residues. Trimming left V 1 base short and J 0 bases short, with 6 bases between. The CDR3 coding sequence is TGTGCCAGCAGCTTAGTAATAGCGAACACCGGGGAGCTGTTTTTT. As protein: CASSLVIANTGELFF.

This chain uses TRBV18 with TRBJ2-3; D is ambiguous. This CDR3 is built from 13 residues. Germline V gene sequence: CDR1 KGHSH, CDR2 LQKENI. The V end was cut by 3 bases, the J end by 6 bases, with 10 bases between. CDR3 sequence: CASSPQNRDTQYF. The CDR3 DNA reads as TGTGCCAGCTCACCCCAGAATCGCGATACGCAGTATTTT.

This clonotype appeared many times. CDR3 sequence reads: CSARTDYNSPLHF. Here the CDR3 DNA reads TGCAGTGCCCGGACGGATTATAATTCACCCCTCCACTTT. The V call is TRBV20-1, the J call TRBJ1-6; D is unresolved. The CDR3 is 13 residues long. Germline V lookup: CDR1 DFQATT, CDR2 SNEGSKA (reference sequence). The V and J ends lost 6 bases and 4 bases respectively, with 10 bases between them.

V gene TRBV18 combines with J gene TRBJ2-7; no reliable D call. CDR1 KGHSH and CDR2 LQKENI come from the germline V gene. V lost 0 bases, J lost 3 bases, and 9 bases lay in between. This CDR3 is built from 14 residues. Here the CDR3 reads CASSPPGSRYEQYV. For the CDR3, the DNA is TGTGCCAGCTCACCACCAGGATCCCGCTACGAGCAGTACGTC.

This clonotype has only a few counts. The chain has TRBV7-2 and TRBJ1-6; D gene ambiguous. The CDR3 totals 15 residues. Trimming took 2 bases from V and 0 from J, leaving 5 bases between them. Germline CDR1 and CDR2: SGHTA and FQGNSA. The CDR3 DNA is TGTGCCAGCAGCTTAAAGAGCTCCTATAATTCACCCCTCCACTTT. Translation gives CASSLKSSYNSPLHF.

A few counts support this clonotype. CDR3 loop: CASSYSGPSSTTQHF. CDR3 DNA: TGTGCCAGCAGTTACTCCGGGCCCAGCTCTACCACCCAGCATTTT. This sequence joins TRBV6-5 and TRBJ1-5, with D hard to call. The germline V and J ends were trimmed by 0 bases and 11 bases, with 17 bases remaining between them. This CDR3 is 15 amino acids long. CDR1 MNHEY and CDR2 SVGAGI come from the germline V gene.

This chain links TRBV5-1 with TRBJ1-3; D remains unclear. Germline V gene data show CDR1 as SGHRS and CDR2 as YFSETQ. Trimming removed 0 bases from V and 8 bases from J, with 12 bases in between. This CDR3 comprises 14 residues. The CDR3 here is CASSLAGPRDTIYF. The CDR3 nucleotides are TGCGCCAGCAGCTTGGCAGGTCCCCGGGACACCATATATTTT.

This clonotype was detected a few times. V usage is TRBV11-2 and J usage is TRBJ2-5; D is uncertain. The length of the CDR3 is 13 residues. In germline, CDR1 is SGHAT, CDR2 FQNNGV. V lost 5 bases to trimming and J lost 4 bases, with 11 bases between them. The CDR3 loop reads CASSITSVETQYF. CDR3 DNA sequence: TGTGCCAGCAGCATAACCTCCGTAGAGACCCAGTACTTC.

This clonotype was found many times. The J gene is TRBJ2-3, the V gene TRBV9; TRBD2 matches at 8 bases. CDR1 and CDR2 from the germline V gene are SGDLS and YYNGEE. The CDR3 has 15 residues. J gave up 5 bases and V 0 bases, and 5 bases lay outside the gene matches. The CDR3: CASSVDGGVLDTQYF. The DNA for the CDR3 is TGTGCCAGCAGCGTAGACGGGGGGGTGCTAGATACGCAGTATTTT.

Written as DNA, the CDR3 is TGCGCCAGCAGCTTAGGCCCAGGACTAGAGAACACCGGGGAGCTGTTTTTT. The encoded protein is CASSLGPGLENTGELFF. V usage is TRBV5-1 and J usage is TRBJ2-2, with TRBD2 matching over 7 bases. This CDR3 comprises 17 residues. Per germline, CDR1 SGHRS and CDR2 YFSETQ. V lost 2 bases to trimming and J lost 1 base; unmatched junction nucleotides: 8.